This T cell receptor (beta chain) was captured by sequencing in a study of cytomegalovirus exposure and HLA in healthy donors. The CDR3 runs to 14 residues. Germline V gene data show CDR1 as SGHAT and CDR2 as FQNNGV. J gave up 7 bases and V 1 base, and 5 bases lay outside the gene matches. Primers included in the PCR were 60 Vbeta and 13 Jbeta primers. The repertoire was sequenced with immunoSEQ multiplex PCR; TCRdb's copy has only in-frame clones and lacks some. The table records 100,000 to 150,000 clones, around 77% of them present only once. Regarding the study as a whole: Most TCR sequences were uncommon, yet certain public TCRs appeared in many donors. Earlier analysis looked at TCR beta V segments, and most were productive about 90% or about 30% of the time. It was assumed in the presence/absence analyses that sequencing depth was roughly uniform across donors.

A word on this clone: Its antigen is unknown.

The TCR originated in a male donor in good health and CMV-seropositive. The sequencing input was PBMCs. This rearrangement joins TRBV11-2 to TRBJ2-7, with TRBD1 identical over 9 bases. CDR3 DNA sequence: TGTGCCAGCAGCTTAGTACAGGGGGCGAGGGAGCAGTACTTC. The encoded protein is CASSLVQGAREQYF.